This T cell receptor beta chain was profiled in a study of PD-1 blockade in mismatch repair-deficient tumors. Turning to the study itself: Enrolled about 2013-2017, patients had progressing, pretreated mismatch repair-deficient cancers of around 12 types.

Germline assignment: CDR1 MGHRA and CDR2 YSYEKL. V was trimmed by 0 bases and J by 5 bases, leaving 14 bases between them. The CDR3 has 16 amino acids. Assay used: immunoSEQ multiplex PCR; TCRdb lists only in-frame clones, some missing. The sample includes tens of thousands of clones, approximately 84% of them seen just once. This clone has only a few counts. The TCR sequence derives from an adult with mismatch repair-deficient cancer. The specimen was PBMCs, collected before pembrolizumab treatment. The chain has TRBV4-1 and TRBJ1-5; D is uncertain. CDR3 sequence: CASSQDGGQWDQPQHF. As DNA, the CDR3 is TGCGCCAGCAGCCAAGATGGAGGGCAGTGGGATCAGCCCCAGCATTTT.